This entry lists 9 T cell receptor beta chains sequenced from one sample in a study of shared clonotypes between healthy human individuals (TCRdb year 2020). The library came from the immunoSEQ multiplex PCR assay. TCRdb retrieved this table from immuneACCESS and kept in-frame rearrangements only. Not all clones are present; in checked studies, unresolved V genes account for under half, and no reason is known for the remainder. In all, the sample holds around 1 million clones, and approximately 80% of those were seen once. The top ten clones comprise 1.5% of the sample. Input material: memory CD4+ T cells sorted from blood. Sample cell subset or site, as interpreted from the label and publication: CD45RA-negative fraction. Receptor source: a man younger than 35 in good health.

The chain carries TRBV6-1 and TRBJ1-3; no firm D call. CDR3 length equals 14 residues. Trimming took 1 base from V and 3 from J, leaving 7 bases between them. CDR1 and CDR2 from the germline V gene are MNHNS and SASEGT. CDR3 bases: TGTGCCAGCAGTGAAGTCCGGTATGGAAACACCATATATTTT. It encodes CASSEVRYGNTIYF.

The CDR3, as DNA: TGTGCCAGCAGTGAAGTGCGGGGAGCGAACTATGGCTACACCTTC. Its translation: CASSEVRGANYGYTF. This chain connects TRBV6-1 to TRBJ1-2; no reliable D call. The CDR3 is made up of 15 amino acids. V lost 1 base to trimming and J lost 2 bases, with 11 bases between them. The germline gives CDR1 MNHNS, CDR2 SASEGT.

This sequence joins TRBV6-6 and TRBJ1-4; the D is unclear. V was shortened by 2 bases and J by 7 bases, with 11 bases between the two germline ends. Germline CDR1 reads MNHNY; CDR2 reads SVGAGI (reference sequence). The CDR3 is 14 amino acids. The CDR3 sequence is CASSYRPRSEKLFF. The CDR3 nucleotides read TGTGCCAGCAGTTACAGGCCCAGGAGTGAAAAACTGTTTTTT.

The J gene is TRBJ2-4, the V gene TRBV7-2, with 8 bases fitting TRBD2. The CDR3 is made up of 16 amino acids. V dropped 0 bases and J dropped 0; count of bases not matched to a gene: 1. Germline assignment: CDR1 SGHTA and CDR2 FQGNSA. The DNA of the CDR3 is TGTGCCAGCAGCTTAGCTAGCGGGGTAGCCAAAAACATTCAGTACTTC. Its translation is CASSLASGVAKNIQYF.

The chain is built from TRBV6-4 and TRBJ1-2; 10 bases are a match to TRBD1. Germline CDR1 and CDR2: MRHNA and SNTAGT. V was clipped by 2 bases and J by 5 bases; unmatched bases: 5. This CDR3 is built from 15 residues. CDR3 loop: CASSDQPGQGYGYTF. CDR3 bases: TGTGCCAGCAGTGACCAACCGGGACAGGGGTATGGCTACACCTTC.

The chain links TRBV18 to TRBJ2-2, with D hard to call. Germline V gene sequence: CDR1 KGHSH, CDR2 LQKENI. This CDR3 is 18 amino acids long. Trimming removed 1 base from V and 9 bases from J, with 24 bases in between. CDR3 nucleotide sequence: TGTGCCAGCTCACCACGAATTTGGGCTAGTGGAGAGACCAGGGAGCTGTTTTTT. This codes for CASSPRIWASGETRELFF.

This chain connects TRBV5-1 to TRBJ2-3; 9 bases align to TRBD2. The germline CDR1 and CDR2 sequences are SGHRS and YFSETQ. The CDR3 length is 19 residues. V was clipped by 2 bases and J by 3 bases; unmatched bases: 16. CDR3 in amino acids: CASSFSDGGRAVGTDTQYF. The CDR3 DNA is TGCGCCAGCAGCTTCTCGGATGGCGGGAGGGCCGTCGGGACAGATACGCAGTATTTT. The whole variable domain, filled in from reference TRBV5-1 and TRBJ2-3, reads KAGVTQTPRYLIKTRGQQVTLSCSPISGHRSVSWYQQTPGQGLQFLFEYFSETQRNKGNFPGRFSGRQFSNSRSEMNVSTLELGDSALYLCASSFSDGGRAVGTDTQYFGPGTRLTVL.

This clone was recorded a few times. The chain recombines TRBV6-5 with TRBJ2-3; D ambiguous. The CDR3 consists of 14 residues. Germline CDR1 reads MNHEY; CDR2 reads SVGAGI. Between the trimmed V and J ends, which lost 4 bases and 0 bases, there was a span of 8 bases. The CDR3 region is CASSFFTSTDTQYF. The CDR3 bases are TGTGCCAGCAGTTTTTTTACTAGCACAGATACGCAGTATTTT.

This clone occurred a few times. The chain links TRBV19 to TRBJ2-2; D is possibly TRBD2 (6 bases). The CDR3 sequence is 16 residues long. CDR1 and CDR2 (germline): LNHDA, SQIVND (reference sequence). Deletions cut 5 bases from V and 4 bases from J, with 17 bases between. The CDR3 reads CASSSGLTGGTGELFF. CDR3 sequence (DNA): TGTGCCAGTAGTTCGGGACTCACTGGGGGCACCGGGGAGCTGTTTTTT.